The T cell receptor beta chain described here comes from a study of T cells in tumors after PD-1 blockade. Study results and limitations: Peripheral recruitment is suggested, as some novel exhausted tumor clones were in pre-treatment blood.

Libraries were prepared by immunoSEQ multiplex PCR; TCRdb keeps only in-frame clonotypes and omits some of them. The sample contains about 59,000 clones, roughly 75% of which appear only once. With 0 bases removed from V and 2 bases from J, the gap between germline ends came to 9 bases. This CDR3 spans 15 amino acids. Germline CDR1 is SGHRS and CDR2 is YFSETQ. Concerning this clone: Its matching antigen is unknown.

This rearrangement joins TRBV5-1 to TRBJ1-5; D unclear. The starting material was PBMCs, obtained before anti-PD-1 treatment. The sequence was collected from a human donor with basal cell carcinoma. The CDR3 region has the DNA TGCGCCAGCAGCTTGGACCAAGGCGGCAATCAGCCCCAGCATTTT. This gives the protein CASSLDQGGNQPQHF. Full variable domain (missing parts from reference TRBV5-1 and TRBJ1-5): KAGVTQTPRYLIKTRGQQVTLSCSPISGHRSVSWYQQTPGQGLQFLFEYFSETQRNKGNFPGRFSGRQFSNSRSEMNVSTLELGDSALYLCASSLDQGGNQPQHFGDGTRLSIL.